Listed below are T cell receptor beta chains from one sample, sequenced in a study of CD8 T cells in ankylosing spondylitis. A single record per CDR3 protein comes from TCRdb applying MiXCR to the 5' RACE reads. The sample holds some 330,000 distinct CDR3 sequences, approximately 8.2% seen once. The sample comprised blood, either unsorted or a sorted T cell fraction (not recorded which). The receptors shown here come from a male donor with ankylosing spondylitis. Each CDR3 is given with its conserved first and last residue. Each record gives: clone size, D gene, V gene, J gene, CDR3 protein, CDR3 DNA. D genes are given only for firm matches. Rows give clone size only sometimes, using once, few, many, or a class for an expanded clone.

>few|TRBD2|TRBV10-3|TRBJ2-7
CAIILAGGSYEQYF
TGTGCCATCATTTTAGCGGGAGGGTCCTACGAGCAGTACTTC
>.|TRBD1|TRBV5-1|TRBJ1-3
CASSGTETGNTIYF
TGCGCCAGCAGCGGGACAGAGACTGGAAACACCATATATTTT
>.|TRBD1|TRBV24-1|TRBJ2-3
CATSGTGGPDTQYF
TGTGCCACCAGTGGGACAGGGGGGCCAGATACGCAGTATTTT
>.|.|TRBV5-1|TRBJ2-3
CASSLGSQGVADTQYF
TGCGCCAGCAGCTTGGGATCCCAGGGAGTGGCAGATACGCAGTATTTT
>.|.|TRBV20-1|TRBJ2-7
CSAPLPGEYEQYF
TGCAGTGCTCCCCTGCCGGGAGAATACGAGCAGTACTTC
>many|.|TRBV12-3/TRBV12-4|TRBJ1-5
CASSLGGSVSNQPQHF
TGTGCCAGCAGTTTAGGAGGTTCAGTTAGCAATCAGCCCCAGCATTTT
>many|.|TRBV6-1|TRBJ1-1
CASSLQGLGTEAFF
TGTGCCAGCAGTCTTCAGGGATTGGGCACTGAAGCTTTCTTT
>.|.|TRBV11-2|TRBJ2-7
CASSLFGRLTYEQYF
TGTGCCAGCAGCTTATTCGGTCGGTTAACCTACGAGCAGTACTTC
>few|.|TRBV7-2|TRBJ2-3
CASQPGLLEYADTQYF
TGTGCCAGCCAGCCGGGACTCCTAGAATATGCAGATACGCAGTATTTT
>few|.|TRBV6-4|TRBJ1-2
CASSDFGRTKF
TGTGCCAGCAGTGACTTCGGACGGACGAAGTTC
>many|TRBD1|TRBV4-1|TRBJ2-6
CASSQGTGSSGANVLTF
TGCGCCAGCAGCCAAGGGACAGGGAGCTCTGGGGCCAACGTCCTGACTTTC
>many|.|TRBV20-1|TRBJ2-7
CSARRGVREYF
TGCAGTGCCCGGAGGGGCGTTAGGGAGTACTTC
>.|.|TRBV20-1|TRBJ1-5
CSARGDGDQPQHF
TGCAGTGCTAGAGGGGACGGTGATCAGCCCCAGCATTTT
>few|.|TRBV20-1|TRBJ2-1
CSARDRWLGGEQFF
TGCAGTGCTAGAGATAGGTGGTTGGGGGGTGAGCAGTTCTTC
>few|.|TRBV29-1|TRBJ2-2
CSVARYNTGELFF
TGCAGCGTTGCGAGGTATAACACCGGGGAGCTGTTTTTT
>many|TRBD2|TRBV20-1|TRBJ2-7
CSAQLTSGTYEQYF
TGCAGTGCTCAACTTACTAGCGGTACCTACGAGCAGTACTTC
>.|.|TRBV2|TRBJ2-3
CASSEGLVSADTQYF
TGTGCCAGCAGTGAGGGGCTAGTGAGCGCAGATACGCAGTATTTT
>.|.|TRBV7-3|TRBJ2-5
CASSRTVQETQYF
TGTGCCAGCAGTAGGACAGTCCAAGAGACCCAGTACTTC
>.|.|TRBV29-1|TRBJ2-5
CSVETWGETQYF
TGCAGCGTTGAAACGTGGGGAGAGACCCAGTACTTC
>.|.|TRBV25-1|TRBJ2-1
CASSKAAYNEQFF
TGTGCCAGCAGTAAAGCGGCTTACAATGAGCAGTTCTTC